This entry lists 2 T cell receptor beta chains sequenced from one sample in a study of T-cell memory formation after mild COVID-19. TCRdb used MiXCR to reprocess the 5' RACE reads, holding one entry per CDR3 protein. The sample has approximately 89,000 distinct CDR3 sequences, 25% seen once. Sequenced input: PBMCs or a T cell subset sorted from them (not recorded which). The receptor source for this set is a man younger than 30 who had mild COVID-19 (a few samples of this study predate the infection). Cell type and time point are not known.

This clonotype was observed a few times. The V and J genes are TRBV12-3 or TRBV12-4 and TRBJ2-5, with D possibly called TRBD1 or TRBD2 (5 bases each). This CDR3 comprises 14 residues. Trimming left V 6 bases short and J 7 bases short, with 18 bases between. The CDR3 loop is CASRMGTVLGTQYF. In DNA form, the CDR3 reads TGTGCCAGCAGAATGGGGACGGTCCTGGGGACCCAGTACTTC.

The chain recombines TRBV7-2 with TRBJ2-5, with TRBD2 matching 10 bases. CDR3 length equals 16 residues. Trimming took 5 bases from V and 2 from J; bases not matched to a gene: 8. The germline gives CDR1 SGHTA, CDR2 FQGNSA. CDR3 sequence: CASSALAGGSQETQYF. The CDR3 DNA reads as TGTGCCAGCAGCGCGTTAGCGGGGGGCTCTCAAGAGACCCAGTACTTC.